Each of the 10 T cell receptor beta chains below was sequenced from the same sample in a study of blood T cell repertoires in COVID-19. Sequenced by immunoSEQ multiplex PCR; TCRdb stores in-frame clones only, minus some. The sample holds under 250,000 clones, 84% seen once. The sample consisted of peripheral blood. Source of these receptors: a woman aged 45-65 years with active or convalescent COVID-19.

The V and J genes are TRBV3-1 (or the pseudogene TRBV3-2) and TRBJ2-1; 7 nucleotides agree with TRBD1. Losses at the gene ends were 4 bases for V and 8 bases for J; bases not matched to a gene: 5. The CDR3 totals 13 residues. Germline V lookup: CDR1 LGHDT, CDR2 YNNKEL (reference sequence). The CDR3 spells CASSREGGYEQFF. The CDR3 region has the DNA TGTGCCAGCAGCCGCGAAGGGGGCTATGAGCAGTTCTTC.

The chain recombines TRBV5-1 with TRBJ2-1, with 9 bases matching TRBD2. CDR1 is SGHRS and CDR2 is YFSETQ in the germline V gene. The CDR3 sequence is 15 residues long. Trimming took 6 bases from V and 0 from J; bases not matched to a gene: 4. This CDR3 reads CASTLAGSSYNEQFF. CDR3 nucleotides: TGCGCCAGCACGCTAGCGGGGAGCTCCTACAATGAGCAGTTCTTC.

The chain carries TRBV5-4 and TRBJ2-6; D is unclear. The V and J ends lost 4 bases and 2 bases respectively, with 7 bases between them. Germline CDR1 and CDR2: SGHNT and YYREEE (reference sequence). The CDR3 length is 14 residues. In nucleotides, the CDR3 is TGTGCCAGCAGCCCCGACACTGGGGCCAACGTCCTGACTTTC. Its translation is CASSPDTGANVLTF.

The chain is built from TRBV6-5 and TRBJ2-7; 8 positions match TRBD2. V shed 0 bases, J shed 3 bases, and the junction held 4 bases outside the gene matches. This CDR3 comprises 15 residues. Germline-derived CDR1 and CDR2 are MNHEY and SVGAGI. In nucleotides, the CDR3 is TGTGCCAGCAGTTACTCAACTAGCGGAAACTACGAGCAGTACGTC. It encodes CASSYSTSGNYEQYV.

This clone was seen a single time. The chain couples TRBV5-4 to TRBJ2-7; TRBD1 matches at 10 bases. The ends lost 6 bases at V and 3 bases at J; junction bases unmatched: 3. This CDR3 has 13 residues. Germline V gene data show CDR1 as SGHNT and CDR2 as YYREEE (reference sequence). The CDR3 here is CASTRTGGYEQYF. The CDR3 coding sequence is TGTGCCAGCACGAGGACAGGGGGCTACGAGCAGTACTTC.

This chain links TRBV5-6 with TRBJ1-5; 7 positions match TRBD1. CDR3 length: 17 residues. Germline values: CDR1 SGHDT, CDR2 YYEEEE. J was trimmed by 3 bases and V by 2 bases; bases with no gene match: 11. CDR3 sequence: CASSFRVTGITNQPQHF. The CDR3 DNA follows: TGTGCCAGCAGCTTTAGGGTGACAGGGATCACCAATCAGCCCCAGCATTTT. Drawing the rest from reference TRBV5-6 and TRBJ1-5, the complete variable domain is DAGVTQSPTHLIKTRGQQVTLRCSPKSGHDTVSWYQQALGQGPQFIFQYYEEEERQRGNFPDRFSGHQFPNYSSELNVNALLLGDSALYLCASSFRVTGITNQPQHFGDGTRLSIL.

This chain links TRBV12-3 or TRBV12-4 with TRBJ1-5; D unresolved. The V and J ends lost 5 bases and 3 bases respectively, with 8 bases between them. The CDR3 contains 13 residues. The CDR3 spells CASSPGNNQPQHF. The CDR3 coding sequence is TGTGCCAGCAGTCCAGGAAACAATCAGCCCCAGCATTTT.

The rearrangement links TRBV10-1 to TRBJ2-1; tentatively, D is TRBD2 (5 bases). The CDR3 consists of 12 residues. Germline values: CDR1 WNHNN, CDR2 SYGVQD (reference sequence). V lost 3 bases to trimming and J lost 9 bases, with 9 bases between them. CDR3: CASSDGVSEQFF. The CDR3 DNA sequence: TGCGCCAGCAGTGACGGGGTCAGTGAGCAGTTCTTC.

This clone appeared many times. The CDR3 DNA reads TGTGCCAGCAGGTACTTAGCGGGAGACGGCGGGGAGCTGTTTTTT. It specifies CASRYLAGDGGELFF. This chain joins TRBV2 and TRBJ2-2; 9 nucleotides align to TRBD2. This CDR3 spans 15 amino acids. With 6 bases clipped from V and 7 bases from J, the junction kept 9 bases outside the gene matches. The germline V gene encodes CDR1 SNHLY and CDR2 FYNNEI.

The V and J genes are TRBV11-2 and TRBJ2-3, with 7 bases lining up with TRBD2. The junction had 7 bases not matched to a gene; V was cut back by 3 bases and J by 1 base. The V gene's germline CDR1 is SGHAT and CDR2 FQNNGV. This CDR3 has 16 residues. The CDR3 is CASSLGREGGTDTQYF. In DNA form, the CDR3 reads TGTGCCAGCAGCTTGGGCAGGGAGGGCGGCACAGATACGCAGTATTTT.